What follows describes a single T cell receptor (beta chain). Its antigen is not identified. Each individual donor underwent a draw of around 9.8 milliliters of peripheral blood. Total RNA extracted from each sample amounted to at least 5.5 micrograms. Trimming removed 6 bases at V and 4 bases at J, with 17 bases between. The germline V gene encodes CDR1 SNHLY and CDR2 FYNNEI. There are 15 residues in the CDR3. This sample is part of a study of blood T cells in healthy people across ages. Points from the study as a whole: TCR beta diversity correlated strongly with naive T cell percentage.

The use of a sample-barcoded 5' primer and a J-beta primer mix characterized a second PCR of about 6 to 11 cycles. MiXCR, applied by TCRdb to the 5' RACE reads, yields one record per CDR3 protein. The table includes hundreds of thousands of distinct CDR3 sequences, 58% detected once. This TCR was recovered from a man between 60 and 75 years old in good health. The rearrangement uses TRBV2 and TRBJ2-3; D tentatively reads TRBD1 or TRBD2 (8 bases each). The sequenced material came from blood. The CDR3 coding sequence is TGTGCCAGCAGAAGGACAGGGACTAGGGCAGATACGCAGTATTTT. Protein sequence: CASRRTGTRADTQYF.